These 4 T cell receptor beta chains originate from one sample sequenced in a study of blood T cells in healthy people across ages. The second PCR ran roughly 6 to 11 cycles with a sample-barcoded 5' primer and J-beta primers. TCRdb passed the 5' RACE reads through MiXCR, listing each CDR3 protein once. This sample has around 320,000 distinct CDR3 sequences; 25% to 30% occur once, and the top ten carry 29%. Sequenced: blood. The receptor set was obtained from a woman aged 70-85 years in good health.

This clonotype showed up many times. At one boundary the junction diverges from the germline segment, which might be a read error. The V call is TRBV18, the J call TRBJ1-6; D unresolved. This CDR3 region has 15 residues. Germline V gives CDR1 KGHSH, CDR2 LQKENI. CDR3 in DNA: TGTGCCAGCTCACCCGACAACTCCGATAATTCACCCCTCCACTTT. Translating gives CASSPDNSDNSPLHF. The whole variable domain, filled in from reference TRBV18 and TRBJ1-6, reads NAGVMQNPRHLVRRRGQEARLRCSPMKGHSHVYWYRQLPEEGLKFMVYLQKENIIDESGMPKERFSAEFPKEGPSILRIQQVVRGDSAAYFCASSPDNSDNSPLHFGNGTRLTVT.

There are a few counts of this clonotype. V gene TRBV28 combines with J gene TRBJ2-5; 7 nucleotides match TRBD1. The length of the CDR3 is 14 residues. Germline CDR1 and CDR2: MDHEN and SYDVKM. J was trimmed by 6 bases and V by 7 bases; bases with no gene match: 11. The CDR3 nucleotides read TGTGCCAGCAACCTGACAGGGAACCGAAAGACCCAGTACTTC. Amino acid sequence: CASNLTGNRKTQYF.

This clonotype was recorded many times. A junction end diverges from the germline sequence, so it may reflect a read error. Here the CDR3 reads CASSFTGRKAQYF. As DNA, the CDR3 is TGTGCCAGTAGTTTTACAGGGAGGAAGGCCCAGTACTTC. This chain links TRBV6-2 or TRBV6-3 with TRBJ2-5; D could derive from TRBD1 or TRBD2 (6 bases each). Looked up from germline, CDR1 is MNHEY and CDR2 is SVGEGT. The CDR3 loop spans 13 amino acids.

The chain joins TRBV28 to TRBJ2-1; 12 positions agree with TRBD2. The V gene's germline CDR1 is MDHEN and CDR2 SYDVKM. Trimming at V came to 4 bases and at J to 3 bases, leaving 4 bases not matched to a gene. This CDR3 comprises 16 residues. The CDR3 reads CASSSSTSGGYNEQFF. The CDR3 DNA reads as TGTGCCAGCAGTTCCTCGACTAGCGGGGGCTACAATGAGCAGTTCTTC.